This paragraph reports one T cell receptor beta chain. The source of the sample is a study of blood T cell repertoires in COVID-19. Study summary: Samples came from the United States, Italy and Spain, spanning acute and convalescent COVID-19. The cDNA or gDNA used as material had been derived from T cells, B-cell-depleted T cells, or PBMCs.

The CDR3 is made up of 18 amino acids. Germline CDR1 reads LNHDA; CDR2 reads SQIVND (reference sequence). J gave up 5 bases and V 1 base, and 11 bases lay outside the gene matches. In the original analysis: Reference gene primers were amplified, and this amplification served to estimate nucleated cell counts. Clones were sequenced by immunoSEQ multiplex PCR, and TCRdb holds only the in-frame ones, with some missing. That table gives V, J and clone size, and the DNA gave D and trimming. Of about 23,000 clones listed, approximately 94% were seen once; the top ten hold under 4.5%. J is TRBJ2-5 and V is TRBV19, with 12 bases aligning to TRBD2. The sequence came from a woman aged 45-59 years with active COVID-19. The specimen was peripheral blood. The CDR3 coding sequence is TGTGCCAGTAGTATAGGGCGACTAGCGGGAGCCGTGGGGGAGACCCAGTACTTC. Encoded protein: CASSIGRLAGAVGETQYF.